The present entry profiles one TCR beta chain with its context. The table came from immunoSEQ multiplex PCR; TCRdb's copy has only in-frame clones and leaves some out. Of around 130,000 clones listed, about four fifths are singletons. The germline V gene encodes CDR1 SEHNR and CDR2 FQNEAQ (reference sequence). Trimming cost V 5 bases and J 6 bases; bases outside gene matches: 10. The CDR3 sequence is 16 residues long. This sample was taken from a study of blood T cell repertoires in COVID-19. This receptor was obtained from a man aged 25 to 40 who had recovered from COVID-19. The rearrangement links TRBV7-9 to TRBJ2-2, with TRBD2 identical over 9 bases. The specimen was PBMCs or T cells enriched from blood (not recorded which). This CDR3 is CASSTGLASSSGELFF. The CDR3 region has the DNA TGTGCCAGCAGCACCGGACTAGCGAGTTCCTCCGGGGAGCTGTTTTTT.